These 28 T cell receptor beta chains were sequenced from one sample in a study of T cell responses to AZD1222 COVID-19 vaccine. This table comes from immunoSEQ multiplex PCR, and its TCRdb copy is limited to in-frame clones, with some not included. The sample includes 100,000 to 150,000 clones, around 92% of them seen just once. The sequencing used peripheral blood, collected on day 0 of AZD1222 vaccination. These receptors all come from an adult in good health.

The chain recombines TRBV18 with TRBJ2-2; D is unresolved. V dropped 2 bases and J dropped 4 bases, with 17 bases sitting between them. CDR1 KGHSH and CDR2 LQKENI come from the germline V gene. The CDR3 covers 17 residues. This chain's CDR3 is CASSPAMGYTATGELFF. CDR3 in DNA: TGTGCCAGCTCACCAGCAATGGGGTACACGGCCACCGGGGAGCTGTTTTTT.

The CDR3 DNA reads TGTGCCACCGAACGGCAGGGGGCCGGCACCGGGGAGCTGTTTTTT. It codes for CATERQGAGTGELFF. The chain has TRBV11-1 and TRBJ2-2, with 8 bases fitting TRBD1. The CDR3 length is 15 residues. V lost 10 bases and J lost 4; bases outside the gene matches: 11. Germline V lookup: CDR1 SGHAT, CDR2 FQDESV (reference sequence).

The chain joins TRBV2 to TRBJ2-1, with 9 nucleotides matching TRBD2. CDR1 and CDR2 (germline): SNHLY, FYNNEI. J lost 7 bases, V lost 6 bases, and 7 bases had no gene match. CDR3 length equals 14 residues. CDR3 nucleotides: TGTGCCAGCAGGTTAGCGGGAGCGAGGAATGAGCAGTTCTTC. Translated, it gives CASRLAGARNEQFF.

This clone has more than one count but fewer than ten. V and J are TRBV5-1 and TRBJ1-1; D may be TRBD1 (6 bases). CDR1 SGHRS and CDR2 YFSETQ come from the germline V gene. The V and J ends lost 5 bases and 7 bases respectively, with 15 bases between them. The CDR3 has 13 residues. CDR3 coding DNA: TGCGCCAGCAGTGGCGGGGGGCTGAATGAAGCTTTCTTT. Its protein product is CASSGGGLNEAFF.

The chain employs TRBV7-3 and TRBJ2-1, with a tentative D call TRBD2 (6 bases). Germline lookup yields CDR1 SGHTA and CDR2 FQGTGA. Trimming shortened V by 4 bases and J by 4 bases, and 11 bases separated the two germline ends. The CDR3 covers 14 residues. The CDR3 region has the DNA TGTGCCAGCAGCTCGGCCGGGACTTACAATGAGCAGTTCTTC. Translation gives CASSSAGTYNEQFF.

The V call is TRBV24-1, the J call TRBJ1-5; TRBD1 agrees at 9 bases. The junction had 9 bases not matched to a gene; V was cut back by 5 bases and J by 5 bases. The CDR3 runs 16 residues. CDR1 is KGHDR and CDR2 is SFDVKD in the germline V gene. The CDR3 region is CATSGPGQGRDQPQHF. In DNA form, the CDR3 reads TGTGCCACCAGTGGACCGGGACAGGGAAGGGATCAGCCCCAGCATTTT.

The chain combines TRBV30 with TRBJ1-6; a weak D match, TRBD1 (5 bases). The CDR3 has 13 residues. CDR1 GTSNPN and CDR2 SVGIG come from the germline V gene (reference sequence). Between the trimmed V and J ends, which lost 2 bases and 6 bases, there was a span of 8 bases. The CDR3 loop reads CAWSPGLNSPLHF. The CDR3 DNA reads TGTGCCTGGAGTCCGGGGCTTAATTCACCCCTCCACTTT.

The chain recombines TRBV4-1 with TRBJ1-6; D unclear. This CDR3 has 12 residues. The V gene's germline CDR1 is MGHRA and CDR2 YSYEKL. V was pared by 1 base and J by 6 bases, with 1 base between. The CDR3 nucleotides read TGCGCCAGCAGCCAAGTTAATTCACCCCTCCACTTT. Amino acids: CASSQVNSPLHF.

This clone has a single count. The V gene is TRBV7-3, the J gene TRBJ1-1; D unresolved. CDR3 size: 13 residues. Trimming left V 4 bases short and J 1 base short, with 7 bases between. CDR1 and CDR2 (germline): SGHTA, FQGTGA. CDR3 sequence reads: CASSYGQNTEAFF. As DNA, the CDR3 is TGTGCCAGCAGCTATGGGCAGAACACTGAAGCTTTCTTT.

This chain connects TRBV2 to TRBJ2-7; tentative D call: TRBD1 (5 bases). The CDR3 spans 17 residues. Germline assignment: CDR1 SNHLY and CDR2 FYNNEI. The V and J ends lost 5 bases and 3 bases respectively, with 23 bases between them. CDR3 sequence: CASSKKPPQGMNYEQYF. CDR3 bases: TGTGCCAGCAGTAAGAAGCCCCCCCAGGGTATGAACTACGAGCAGTACTTC.

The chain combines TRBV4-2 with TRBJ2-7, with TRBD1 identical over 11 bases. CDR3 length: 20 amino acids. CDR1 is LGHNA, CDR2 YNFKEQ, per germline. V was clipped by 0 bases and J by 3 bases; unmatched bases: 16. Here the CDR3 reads CASSQDLPTGGTGGLYEQYF. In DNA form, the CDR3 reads TGTGCCAGCAGCCAAGATCTCCCGACGGGTGGGACAGGGGGACTCTACGAGCAGTACTTC.

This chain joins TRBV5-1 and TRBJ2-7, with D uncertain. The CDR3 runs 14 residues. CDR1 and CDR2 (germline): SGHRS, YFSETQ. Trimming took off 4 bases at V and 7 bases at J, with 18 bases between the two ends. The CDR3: CASSLPSILGEQYF. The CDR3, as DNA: TGCGCCAGCAGCCTCCCTTCGATCTTGGGGGAGCAGTACTTC. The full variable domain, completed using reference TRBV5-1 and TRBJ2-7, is KAGVTQTPRYLIKTRGQQVTLSCSPISGHRSVSWYQQTPGQGLQFLFEYFSETQRNKGNFPGRFSGRQFSNSRSEMNVSTLELGDSALYLCASSLPSILGEQYFGPGTRLTVT.

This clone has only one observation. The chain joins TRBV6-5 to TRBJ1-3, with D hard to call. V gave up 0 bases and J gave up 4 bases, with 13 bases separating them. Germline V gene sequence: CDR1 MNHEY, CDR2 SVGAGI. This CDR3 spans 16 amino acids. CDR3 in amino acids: CASSYSKVLRGNTIYF. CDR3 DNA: TGTGCCAGCAGTTACTCAAAGGTCCTGCGGGGAAACACCATATATTTT.

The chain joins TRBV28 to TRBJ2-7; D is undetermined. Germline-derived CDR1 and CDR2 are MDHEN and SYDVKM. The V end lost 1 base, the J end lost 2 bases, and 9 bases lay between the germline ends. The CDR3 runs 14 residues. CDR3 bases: TGTGCCAGCAGTTTATCGACTCCTACCTACGAGCAGTACTTC. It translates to CASSLSTPTYEQYF.

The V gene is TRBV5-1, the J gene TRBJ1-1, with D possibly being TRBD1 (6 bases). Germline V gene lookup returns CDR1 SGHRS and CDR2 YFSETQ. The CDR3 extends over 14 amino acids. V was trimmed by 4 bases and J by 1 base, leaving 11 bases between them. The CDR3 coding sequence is TGCGCCAGCAGCCGCGGGACACCGAACACTGAAGCTTTCTTT. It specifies CASSRGTPNTEAFF.

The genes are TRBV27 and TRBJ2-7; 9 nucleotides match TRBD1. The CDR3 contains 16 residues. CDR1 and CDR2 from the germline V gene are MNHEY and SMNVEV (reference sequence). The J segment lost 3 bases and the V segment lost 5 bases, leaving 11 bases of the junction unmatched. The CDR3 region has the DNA TGTGCCAGCAGTACTACGGACAGGGGAAGGGACTACGAGCAGTACTTC. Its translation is CASSTTDRGRDYEQYF.

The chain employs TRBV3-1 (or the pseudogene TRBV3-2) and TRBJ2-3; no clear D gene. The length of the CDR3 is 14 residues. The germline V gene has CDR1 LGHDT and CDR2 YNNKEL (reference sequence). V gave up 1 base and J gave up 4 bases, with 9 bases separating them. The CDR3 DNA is TGTGCCAGCAGCCAAGTAGTAGGGTCAGATACGCAGTATTTT. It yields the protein CASSQVVGSDTQYF.

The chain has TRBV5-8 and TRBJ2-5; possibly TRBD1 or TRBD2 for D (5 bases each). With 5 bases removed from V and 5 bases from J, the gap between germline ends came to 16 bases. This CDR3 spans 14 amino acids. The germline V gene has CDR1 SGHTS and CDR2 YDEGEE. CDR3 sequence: CASSEGIGVETQYF. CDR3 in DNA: TGTGCCAGCAGTGAGGGGATAGGGGTCGAGACCCAGTACTTC. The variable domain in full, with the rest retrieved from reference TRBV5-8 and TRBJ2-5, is EAGVTQSPTHLIKTRGQQATLRCSPISGHTSVYWYQQALGLGLQFLLWYDEGEERNRGNFPPRFSGRQFPNYSSELNVNALELEDSALYLCASSEGIGVETQYFGPGTRLLVL.

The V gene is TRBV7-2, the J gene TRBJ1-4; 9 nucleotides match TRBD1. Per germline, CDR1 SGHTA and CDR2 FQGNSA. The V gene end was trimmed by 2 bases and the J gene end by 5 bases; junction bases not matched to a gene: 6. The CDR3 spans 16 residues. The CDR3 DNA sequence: TGTGCCAGCAGCTTACACGGGACAGGGAACAATGAAAAACTGTTTTTT. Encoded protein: CASSLHGTGNNEKLFF. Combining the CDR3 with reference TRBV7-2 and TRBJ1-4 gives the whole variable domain GAGVSQSPSNKVTEKGKDVELRCDPISGHTALYWYRQSLGQGLEFLIYFQGNSAPDKSGLPSDRFSAERTGGSVSTLTIQRTQQEDSAVYLCASSLHGTGNNEKLFFGSGTQLSVL.

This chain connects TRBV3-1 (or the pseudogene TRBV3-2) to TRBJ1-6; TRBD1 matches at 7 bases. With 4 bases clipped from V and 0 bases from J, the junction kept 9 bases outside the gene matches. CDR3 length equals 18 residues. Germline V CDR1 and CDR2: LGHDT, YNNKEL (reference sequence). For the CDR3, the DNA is TGTGCCAGCAGCCCGCGACAGGGCGGCGGCTCCTATAATTCACCCCTCCACTTT. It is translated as CASSPRQGGGSYNSPLHF.

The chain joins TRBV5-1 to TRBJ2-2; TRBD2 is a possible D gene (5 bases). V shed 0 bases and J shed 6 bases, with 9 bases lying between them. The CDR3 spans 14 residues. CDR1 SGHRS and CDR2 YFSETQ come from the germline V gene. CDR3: CASSLGIGAGELFF. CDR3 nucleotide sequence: TGCGCCAGCAGCTTGGGTATCGGGGCCGGGGAGCTGTTTTTT.

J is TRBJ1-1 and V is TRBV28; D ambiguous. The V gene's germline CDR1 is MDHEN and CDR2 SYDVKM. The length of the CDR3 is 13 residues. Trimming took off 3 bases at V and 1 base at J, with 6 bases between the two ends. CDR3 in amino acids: CASSFQANTEAFF. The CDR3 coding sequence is TGTGCCAGCAGTTTCCAGGCGAACACTGAAGCTTTCTTT. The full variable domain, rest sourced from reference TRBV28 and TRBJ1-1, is DVKVTQSSRYLVKRTGEKVFLECVQDMDHENMFWYRQDPGLGLRLIYFSYDVKMKEKGDIPEGYSVSREKKERFSLILESASTNQTSMYLCASSFQANTEAFFGQGTRLTVV.

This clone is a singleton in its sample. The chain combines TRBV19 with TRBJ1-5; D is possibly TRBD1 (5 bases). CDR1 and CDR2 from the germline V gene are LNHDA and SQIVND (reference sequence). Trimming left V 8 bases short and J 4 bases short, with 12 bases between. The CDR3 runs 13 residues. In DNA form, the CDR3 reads TGTGCCAGTGTGGGGGTGTGGAATCAGCCCCAGCATTTT. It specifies CASVGVWNQPQHF.

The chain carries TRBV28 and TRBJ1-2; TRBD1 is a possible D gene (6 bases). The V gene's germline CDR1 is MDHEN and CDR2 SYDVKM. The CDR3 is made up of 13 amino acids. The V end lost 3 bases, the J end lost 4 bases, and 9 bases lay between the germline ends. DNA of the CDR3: TGTGCCAGCAGTTTTGAGGGGGTCTATGGCTACACCTTC. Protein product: CASSFEGVYGYTF.

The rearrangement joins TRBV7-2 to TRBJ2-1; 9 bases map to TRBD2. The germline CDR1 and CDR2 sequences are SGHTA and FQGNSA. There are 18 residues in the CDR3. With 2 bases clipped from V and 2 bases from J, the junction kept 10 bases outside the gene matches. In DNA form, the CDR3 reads TGTGCCAGCAGCTTAACCGCGGGGGGGAGTCGGCCCTACAATGAGCAGTTCTTC. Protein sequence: CASSLTAGGSRPYNEQFF.

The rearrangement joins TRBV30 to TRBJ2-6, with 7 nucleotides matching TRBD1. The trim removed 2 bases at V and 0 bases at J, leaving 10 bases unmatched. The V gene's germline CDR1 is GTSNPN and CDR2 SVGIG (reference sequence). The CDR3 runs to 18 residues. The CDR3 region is CAWSPLTGMRSGANVLTF. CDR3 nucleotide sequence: TGTGCCTGGAGTCCTTTGACAGGGATGCGCTCTGGGGCCAACGTCCTGACTTTC.

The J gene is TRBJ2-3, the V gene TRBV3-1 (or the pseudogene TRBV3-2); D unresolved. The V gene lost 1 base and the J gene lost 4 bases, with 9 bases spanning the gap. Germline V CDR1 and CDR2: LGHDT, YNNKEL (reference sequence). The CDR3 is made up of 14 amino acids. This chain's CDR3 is CASSQGSFSDTQYF. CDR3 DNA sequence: TGTGCCAGCAGCCAAGGAAGTTTCTCAGATACGCAGTATTTT.

The CDR3 DNA sequence: TGTGCCAGCGGGGTCTCTGGGCAGACCAACTATGGCTACACCTTC. Translating it yields CASGVSGQTNYGYTF. The rearrangement joins TRBV9 to TRBJ1-2; D is undetermined. The CDR3 sequence is 15 residues long. CDR1 is SGDLS and CDR2 is YYNGEE in the germline V gene. Trimming cost V 7 bases and J 2 bases, with 18 bases left between them.